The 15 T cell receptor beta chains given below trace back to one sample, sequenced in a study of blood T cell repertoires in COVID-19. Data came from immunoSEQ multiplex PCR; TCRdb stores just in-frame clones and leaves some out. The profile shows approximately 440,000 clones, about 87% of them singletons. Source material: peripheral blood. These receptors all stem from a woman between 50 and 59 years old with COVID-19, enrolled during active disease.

This CDR3 reads CASSPHLQGSGEQYF. The CDR3 nucleotides are TGCGCCAGCAGTCCACACTTACAGGGTTCTGGCGAGCAGTACTTC. The gene calls are TRBV5-1 and TRBJ2-7, with a tentative D call TRBD1 (6 bases). This CDR3 region has 15 residues. Trimming removed 5 bases at V and 6 bases at J, with 21 bases between. Germline CDR1 reads SGHRS; CDR2 reads YFSETQ.

CDR3 nucleotide sequence: TGTGCCAGCAGTTACACTGCGCAGGGGGCTTATGGCTACACCTTC. The encoded protein is CASSYTAQGAYGYTF. This sequence joins TRBV6-6 and TRBJ1-2, with 8 bases that match TRBD1. This CDR3 has 15 amino acids. V lost 2 bases to trimming and J lost 5 bases; unmatched junction nucleotides: 7. From germline, CDR1 is MNHNY and CDR2 SVGAGI (reference sequence).

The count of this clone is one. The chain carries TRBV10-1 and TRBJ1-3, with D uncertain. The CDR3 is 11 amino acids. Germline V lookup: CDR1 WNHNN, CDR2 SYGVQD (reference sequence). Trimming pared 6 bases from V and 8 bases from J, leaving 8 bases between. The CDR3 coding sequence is TGCGCCAGCAGCCTTCGGGACACCATATATTTT. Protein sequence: CASSLRDTIYF.

The chain's CDR3 is CASSPGENRDYEQYF. The CDR3 DNA reads as TGTGCCAGCAGCCCAGGGGAGAACAGGGATTACGAGCAGTACTTC. The chain uses TRBV4-2 and TRBJ2-7; a weak D match, TRBD1 (6 bases). The CDR3 is 15 residues long. Germline values: CDR1 LGHNA, CDR2 YNFKEQ. Trimming shortened V by 4 bases and J by 4 bases, and 17 bases separated the two germline ends.

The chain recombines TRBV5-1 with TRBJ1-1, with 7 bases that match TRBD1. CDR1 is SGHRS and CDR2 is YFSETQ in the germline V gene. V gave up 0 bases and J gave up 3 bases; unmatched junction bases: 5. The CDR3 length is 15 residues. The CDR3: CASSLGGQFDTEAFF. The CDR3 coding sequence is TGCGCCAGCAGCTTGGGGGGACAGTTCGACACTGAAGCTTTCTTT. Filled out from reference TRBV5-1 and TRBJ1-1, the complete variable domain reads KAGVTQTPRYLIKTRGQQVTLSCSPISGHRSVSWYQQTPGQGLQFLFEYFSETQRNKGNFPGRFSGRQFSNSRSEMNVSTLELGDSALYLCASSLGGQFDTEAFFGQGTRLTVV.

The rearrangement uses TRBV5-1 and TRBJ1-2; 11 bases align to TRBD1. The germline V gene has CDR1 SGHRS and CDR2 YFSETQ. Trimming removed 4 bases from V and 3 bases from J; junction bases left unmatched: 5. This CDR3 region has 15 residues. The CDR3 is CASSPGQGVDYGYTF. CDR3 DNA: TGCGCCAGCAGCCCGGGACAGGGGGTAGACTATGGCTACACCTTC.

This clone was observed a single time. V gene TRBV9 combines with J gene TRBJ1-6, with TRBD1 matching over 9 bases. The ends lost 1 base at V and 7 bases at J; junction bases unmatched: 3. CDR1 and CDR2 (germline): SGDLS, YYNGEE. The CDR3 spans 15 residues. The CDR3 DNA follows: TGTGCCAGCAGCGTAACCGGGACAGGGAATTCACCCCTCCACTTT. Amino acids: CASSVTGTGNSPLHF.

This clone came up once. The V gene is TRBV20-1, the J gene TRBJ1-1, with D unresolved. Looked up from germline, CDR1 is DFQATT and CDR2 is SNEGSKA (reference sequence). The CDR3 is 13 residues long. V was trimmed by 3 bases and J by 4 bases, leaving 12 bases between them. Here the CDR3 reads CSASDGRGTEAFF. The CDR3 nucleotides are TGCAGTGCTAGTGATGGACGGGGCACTGAAGCTTTCTTT.

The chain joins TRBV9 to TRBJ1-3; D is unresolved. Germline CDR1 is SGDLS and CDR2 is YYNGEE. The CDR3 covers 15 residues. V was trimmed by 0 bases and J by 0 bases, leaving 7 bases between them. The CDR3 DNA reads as TGTGCCAGCAGCGTAGGGCAGATCTCTGGAAACACCATATATTTT. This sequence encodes CASSVGQISGNTIYF.

CDR3 nucleotides: TGTGCCAGCAGCGACCGGGGGGTAGAACAAGAGACCCAGTACTTC. It is translated as CASSDRGVEQETQYF. This chain uses TRBV7-2 with TRBJ2-5, with 7 bases fitting TRBD2. The CDR3 spans 15 residues. After removal of 5 bases from V and 2 bases from J, the junction contained 8 bases not matched to a gene. The germline CDR1 and CDR2 sequences are SGHTA and FQGNSA.

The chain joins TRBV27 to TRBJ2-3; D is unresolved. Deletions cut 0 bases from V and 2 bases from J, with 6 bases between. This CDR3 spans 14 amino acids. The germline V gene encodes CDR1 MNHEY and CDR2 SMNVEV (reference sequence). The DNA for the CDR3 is TGTGCCAGCAGTTTATCCCAACTCACAGATACGCAGTATTTT. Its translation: CASSLSQLTDTQYF.

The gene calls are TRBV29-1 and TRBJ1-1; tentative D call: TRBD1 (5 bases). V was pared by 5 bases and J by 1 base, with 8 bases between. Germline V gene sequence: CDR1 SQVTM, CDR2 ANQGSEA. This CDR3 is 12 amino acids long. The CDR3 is CSVRTPNTEAFF. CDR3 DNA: TGCAGCGTTCGGACACCGAACACTGAAGCTTTCTTT.

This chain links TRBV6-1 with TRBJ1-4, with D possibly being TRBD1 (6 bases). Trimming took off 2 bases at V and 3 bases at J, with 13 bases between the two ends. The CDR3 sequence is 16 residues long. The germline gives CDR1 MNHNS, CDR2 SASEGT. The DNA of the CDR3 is TGTGCCAGCAGTGAAAGGAGATCAGGGGCTAATGAAAAACTGTTTTTT. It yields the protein CASSERRSGANEKLFF.

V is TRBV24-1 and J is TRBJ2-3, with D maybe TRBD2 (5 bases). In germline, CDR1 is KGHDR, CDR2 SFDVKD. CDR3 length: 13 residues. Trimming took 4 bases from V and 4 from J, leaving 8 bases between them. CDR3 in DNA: TGTGCCACCAGTGAGGGAGTTCCAGATACGCAGTATTTT. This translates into CATSEGVPDTQYF.

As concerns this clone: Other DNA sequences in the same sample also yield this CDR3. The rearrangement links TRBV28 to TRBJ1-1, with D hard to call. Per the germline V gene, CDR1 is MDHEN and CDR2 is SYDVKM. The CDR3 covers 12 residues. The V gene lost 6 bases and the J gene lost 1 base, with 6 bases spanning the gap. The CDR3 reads CASRTGNTEAFF. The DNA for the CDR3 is TGTGCCAGCAGAACCGGGAACACTGAAGCTTTCTTT.